This T cell receptor (beta chain) was retrieved from a study of blood T cell repertoires in COVID-19. Study background: Material from acute and convalescent COVID-19 was sourced from the United States, Italy and Spain. T cells, B-cell-depleted T cells, or PBMCs provided the cDNA or gDNA that served as material.

The CDR3 runs 15 residues. Germline V gene data show CDR1 as MGHDK and CDR2 as SYGVNS. Trimming pared 1 base from V and 5 bases from J, leaving 14 bases between. Original handling: Quantification of nucleated cells was approximated via reference gene primer amplification. Clones were sequenced by immunoSEQ multiplex PCR, and TCRdb holds only the in-frame ones, with some missing. That table supplies the V and J calls and clone size; D and trimming were determined from the DNA. The data hold about 420,000 clones, with about 87% observed a single time. Enrolment of Seattle patients took place during active infection, and they were followed longitudinally.

This clonotype was sampled from a young man with COVID-19, enrolled during active disease. This rearrangement joins TRBV25-1 to TRBJ2-5, with D perhaps matching TRBD2 (6 bases). The sequencing input was peripheral blood. CDR3 sequence: CASSEWGPAGETQYF. Written as DNA, the CDR3 is TGTGCCAGCAGTGAATGGGGCCCGGCGGGGGAGACCCAGTACTTC. Complete variable domain (other parts from reference TRBV25-1 and TRBJ2-5): EADIYQTPRYLVIGTGKKITLECSQTMGHDKMYWYQQDPGMELHLIHYSYGVNSTEKGDLSSESTVSRIRTEHFPLTLESARPSHTSQYLCASSEWGPAGETQYFGPGTRLLVL.